This section outlines one TCR beta chain sequence together with its context. What it recognizes is unknown. The data originate from a study of T cell repertoires in cytomegalovirus infection. The CDR3 is made up of 16 amino acids. The germline V and J ends were trimmed by 3 bases and 4 bases, with 15 bases remaining between them. The study's findings and limits: People with CMV and the relevant HLA were identified by cumulative public TCR beta family frequency. Clonotypes of TCR beta that were HLA-C-restricted and CMV-specific dominated the ex vivo response.

TCRdb independently ran MiXCR on the reads; one entry per CDR3 protein. This sample has about 310,000 distinct CDR3 sequences, with 15% to 20% found just once. The specimen sequenced was PBMCs. The clonotype was recovered from a human donor in good health (CMV status not recorded). Some clones in this sample may be carry-over from other donors' samples. The chain joins TRBV12-3 or TRBV12-4 to TRBJ2-2; weak D call: TRBD1 (6 bases). The CDR3 coding sequence is TGTGCCAGCAGTTTCCCCGGACAGAGTTCCACCGGGGAGCTGTTTTTT. It encodes CASSFPGQSSTGELFF.